The present TCR beta chain was sequenced within a study of blood T cell repertoires in COVID-19. Looking at the study overall: T cells, B-cell-depleted T cells, or PBMCs supplied cDNA or gDNA.

Produced via immunoSEQ multiplex PCR; TCRdb's table is partial and in-frame only. The sample records 150,000 to 200,000 clones, roughly nine tenths being singletons. CDR1 SGDLS and CDR2 YYNGEE come from the germline V gene. The CDR3 runs to 18 residues. Trimming pared 0 bases from V and 4 bases from J, leaving 20 bases between. This chain uses TRBV9 with TRBJ2-1, with a tentative D call TRBD1 (5 bases). The sequenced sample consisted of peripheral blood. The receptor's source is a woman of 80 years or more in a cohort sampled during active or convalescent COVID-19. In nucleotides, the CDR3 is TGTGCCAGCAGCGTAGGGTTAGGGGTTGGCAGTATATACAATGAGCAGTTCTTC. Translation gives CASSVGLGVGSIYNEQFF.